This T cell receptor (beta chain) was identified during a study of T cells in Graves' hyperthyroidism and ophthalmopathy. This clonotype was observed a few times. From RNA transcripts, TCR beta CDR3 regions were amplified. An initial round of RT-PCR targeting the TCR CDR3 relied on the HTBI primer set. A single record per CDR3 protein comes from TCRdb applying MiXCR to the multiplex PCR reads. This sample carries about 200,000 distinct CDR3 sequences, 17% of them seen once, and the ten largest clones take roughly 55%. This CDR3 is built from 13 residues. The germline V and J ends were trimmed by 4 bases and 3 bases, with 13 bases remaining between them. Germline CDR1 and CDR2: DFQATT and SNEGSKA (reference sequence). This sample holds PBMCs from under 11 ml fresh peripheral blood.

The sequencing input was blood. This receptor was obtained from a woman between 50 and 59 years old with Graves' hyperthyroidism. The chain uses TRBV20-1 and TRBJ2-7; D possibly uses TRBD1 or TRBD2 (5 bases each). The chain's CDR3 is CSAIGTALYEQYF. The CDR3 region has the DNA TGCAGTGCTATAGGGACGGCACTCTACGAGCAGTACTTC.